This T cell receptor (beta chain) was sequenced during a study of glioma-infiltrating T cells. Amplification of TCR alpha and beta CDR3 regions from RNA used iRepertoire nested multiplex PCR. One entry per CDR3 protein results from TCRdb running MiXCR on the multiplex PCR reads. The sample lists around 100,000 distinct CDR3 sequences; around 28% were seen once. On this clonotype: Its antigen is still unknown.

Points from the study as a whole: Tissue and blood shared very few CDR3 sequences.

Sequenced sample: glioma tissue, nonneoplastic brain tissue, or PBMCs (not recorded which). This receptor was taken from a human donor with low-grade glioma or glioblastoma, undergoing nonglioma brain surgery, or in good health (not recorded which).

Here the CDR3 reads CASSPIKWERMEYF. CDR3 sequence (DNA): TGTGCCAGCAGCCCCATTAAATGGGAGAGGATGGAGTACTTC. The gene calls are TRBV7-9 and TRBJ2-5, with a tentative D call TRBD2 (5 bases). Germline V gene lookup returns CDR1 SEHNR and CDR2 FQNEAQ (reference sequence). CDR3 length: 14 amino acids. With 5 bases removed from V and 12 bases from J, the gap between germline ends came to 22 bases.